Reported below is one TCR beta chain. The sample belongs to a study of cytotoxic CD8 clonotypes in ibrutinib-treated CLL. The protocol was immunoSEQ multiplex PCR, while the TCRdb copy is restricted to in-frame clones and leaves out a portion. Of tens of thousands of clones in the sample, around 70% were seen once. CDR3 length: 14 amino acids. Germline trimming cut 6 bases from V and 6 bases from J; bases unmatched to any gene: 6. The germline gives CDR1 KGHSH, CDR2 LQKENI. This sequence joins TRBV18 and TRBJ1-3; 9 bases map to TRBD1. Sample: PBMCs, taken after 12 months of ibrutinib treatment. The receptor was derived from a human donor with chronic lymphocytic leukemia. This CDR3 reads CASSQTGGENTIYF. CDR3 nucleotides: TGTGCCAGCTCCCAAACAGGGGGCGAAAACACCATATATTTT. Full variable domain (rest looked up from reference TRBV18 and TRBJ1-3): NAGVMQNPRHLVRRRGQEARLRCSPMKGHSHVYWYRQLPEEGLKFMVYLQKENIIDESGMPKERFSAEFPKEGPSILRIQQVVRGDSAAYFCASSQTGGENTIYFGEGSWLTVV.